These 5 T cell receptor beta chains came from one sample sequenced in a study of B cell selection in AIRE deficiency. Clones were read by immunoSEQ multiplex PCR, and TCRdb kept only the in-frame ones, dropping some. The sample has roughly 23,000 clones; 90% to 97% are singletons. CD4+CD127+ cells were sorted as the conventional CD4 T cells. Input material: CD4+CD127+ conventional T cells sorted from PBMCs. The receptors were gathered from a human donor in good health.

V gene TRBV10-3 combines with J gene TRBJ2-5; D remains ambiguous. Germline lookup yields CDR1 ENHRY and CDR2 SYGVKD. The CDR3 consists of 12 residues. Trimming stripped 4 bases from V and 3 bases from J, with 6 bases between. CDR3 protein: CAISGSEETQYF. CDR3 DNA sequence: TGTGCCATCAGTGGGTCGGAAGAGACCCAGTACTTC.

This sequence joins TRBV19 and TRBJ1-1; D gene ambiguous. Germline-derived CDR1 and CDR2 are LNHDA and SQIVND (reference sequence). V lost 6 bases and J 0 bases, leaving 8 bases between the germline ends. The CDR3 length is 13 residues. DNA of the CDR3: TGTGCCAGTAGCGAAACTTTGAACACTGAAGCTTTCTTT. Translating it yields CASSETLNTEAFF.

The chain combines TRBV6-5 with TRBJ1-2; 7 bases are a match to TRBD1. Germline V gene data show CDR1 as MNHEY and CDR2 as SVGAGI. The CDR3 extends over 13 amino acids. V gave up 4 bases and J gave up 4 bases; unmatched junction bases: 3. CDR3 region: CASSLQGPYGYTF. The CDR3 DNA reads as TGTGCCAGCAGTTTACAGGGGCCCTATGGCTACACCTTC.

This clone was seen only once. CDR3 residues: CASTTGRGFTGELFF. For the CDR3, the DNA is TGTGCCAGTACCACGGGGAGGGGTTTCACCGGGGAGCTGTTTTTT. V and J are TRBV19 and TRBJ2-2, with 7 bases that match TRBD2. CDR3 length: 15 amino acids. Germline V gene sequence: CDR1 LNHDA, CDR2 SQIVND (reference sequence). V lost 7 bases and J lost 4; bases outside the gene matches: 9. Full variable domain (missing parts from reference TRBV19 and TRBJ2-2): DGGITQSPKYLFRKEGQNVTLSCEQNLNHDAMYWYRQDPGQGLRLIYYSQIVNDFQKGDIAEGYSVSREKKESFPLTVTSAQKNPTAFYLCASTTGRGFTGELFFGEGSRLTVL.

The chain links TRBV7-3 to TRBJ2-5; 7 positions match TRBD2. The CDR3 is 16 amino acids. Per germline, CDR1 SGHTA and CDR2 FQGTGA. V dropped 2 bases and J dropped 2; count of bases not matched to a gene: 8. The CDR3 nucleotides are TGTGCCAGCAGCTTAGGGAGAGCGGGACCTCAAGAGACCCAGTACTTC. Its protein product is CASSLGRAGPQETQYF.